Below, 3 T cell receptor beta chains from the same sample are listed, as sequenced in a study of blood T cells in healthy people across ages. Using a J-beta primer mix together with a sample-barcoded 5' primer, a second PCR was run for about 6 to 11 cycles. TCRdb analysed the 5' RACE reads with MiXCR anew, one entry per CDR3 protein. The sample lists about 1.5 million distinct CDR3 sequences, 35% to 45% occurring once. The sequencing input was blood. These receptors came from a woman aged 18-29 years in good health.

The chain is built from TRBV29-1 and TRBJ2-1, with D possibly TRBD2 on 7 matching bases. This CDR3 has 12 residues. Trimming cost V 8 bases and J 13 bases, with 21 bases left between them. Germline V gene lookup returns CDR1 SQVTM and CDR2 ANQGSEA. Here the CDR3 reads CSLRQGRETQFF. The CDR3 nucleotides read TGCAGCCTCCGGCAGGGGAGGGAGACCCAGTTCTTC.

CDR3 in DNA: TGCAGTGCTAGAGATGGCAGCTCCTACAATGAGCAGTACTTC. Translating it yields CSARDGSSYNEQYF. The V and J genes are TRBV20-1 and TRBJ2-1; D is undetermined. The assigned J gene may be wrong: the sequence end matches TRBJ2-7 better. The germline gives CDR1 DFQATT, CDR2 SNEGSKA (reference sequence). The CDR3 contains 14 residues.

The chain carries TRBV5-4 and TRBJ2-1, with TRBD2 identical over 9 bases. This CDR3 spans 13 amino acids. V shed 4 bases, J shed 9 bases, and the junction held 5 bases outside the gene matches. Germline values: CDR1 SGHNT, CDR2 YYREEE (reference sequence). The CDR3 loop reads CASSTSSGAEQFF. CDR3 sequence (DNA): TGTGCCAGCAGCACCTCTAGCGGGGCTGAGCAGTTCTTC. The full variable domain, completed using reference TRBV5-4 and TRBJ2-1, is ETGVTQSPTHLIKTRGQQVTLRCSSQSGHNTVSWYQQALGQGPQFIFQYYREEENGRGNFPPRFSGLQFPNYSSELNVNALELDDSALYLCASSTSSGAEQFFGPGTRLTVL.